The 27 T cell receptor beta chains listed next were all sequenced from one sample in a study of glioma-infiltrating T cells. Amplification of TCR alpha and beta CDR3 regions from RNA used iRepertoire nested multiplex PCR. MiXCR was run by TCRdb on the multiplex PCR reads, yielding one entry per CDR3 protein. The profile shows about 180,000 distinct CDR3 sequences, more than 35% of them singletons. The sequenced material came from glioma tissue, nonneoplastic brain tissue, or PBMCs (not recorded which). The receptors derive from a human donor with low-grade glioma or glioblastoma, undergoing nonglioma brain surgery, or in good health (not recorded which).

This clonotype occurred many times. The genes are TRBV2 and TRBJ2-7, with D hard to call. Per germline, CDR1 SNHLY and CDR2 FYNNEI. The germline V and J ends were trimmed by 3 bases and 3 bases, with 9 bases remaining between them. The CDR3 spans 13 residues. The CDR3 loop is CASSDGGNYEQYF. For the CDR3, the DNA is TGTGCCAGCAGTGACGGCGGTAACTACGAGCAGTACTTC.

There are many counts of this clonotype. The chain employs TRBV3-1 and TRBJ1-6; D is unresolved. V shed 6 bases and J shed 10 bases, with 16 bases lying between them. Germline CDR1 reads LGHDT; CDR2 reads YNNKEL (reference sequence). The CDR3 spans 14 residues. CDR3 nucleotides: TGTGCCAGCAGTCCGTCGAGGGATTGGTCACCCCTCCACTTT. Its protein is CASSPSRDWSPLHF.

On this clonotype itself: The junction differs from germline at one of its ends, possibly a read error. V usage is TRBV28 and J usage is TRBJ1-5; a possible D gene is TRBD1 (5 bases). This CDR3 has 14 residues. Germline V gene data show CDR1 as MDHEN and CDR2 as SYDVKM. The CDR3 here is CDSSLSGINQHQHF. The CDR3 DNA sequence: TGTGACAGCAGTTTATCAGGGATCAATCAGCACCAGCATTTT.

Notes on this clonotype: Just one base apart from a much larger clone, this may be a read error. This rearrangement joins TRBV7-9 to TRBJ2-5; tentatively, D is TRBD2 (5 bases). Germline lookup yields CDR1 SEHNR and CDR2 FQNEAQ (reference sequence). The CDR3 spans 13 residues. CDR3 DNA sequence: TGTGCCAGCGGCTTAGGGTCGGGGAAGACCCAGTACTTC. Translation: CASGLGSGKTQYF. Full variable domain (outside the CDR3, taken from reference TRBV7-9 and TRBJ2-5): DTGVSQNPRHKITKRGQNVTFRCDPISEHNRLYWYRQTLGQGPEFLTYFQNEAQLEKSRLLSDRFSAERPKGSFSTLEIQRTEQGDSAMYLCASGLGSGKTQYFGPGTRLLVL.

This clonotype has only a few counts. V gene TRBV20-1 combines with J gene TRBJ2-7; TRBD2 might be the D (5 bases). The CDR3 has 16 residues. The germline V and J ends were trimmed by 0 bases and 6 bases, with 21 bases remaining between them. Germline-derived CDR1 and CDR2 are DFQATT and SNEGSKA (reference sequence). CDR3 sequence: CSAREDFRPSSGEQYF. CDR3 nucleotides: TGCAGTGCTAGAGAGGACTTTCGGCCCTCCTCTGGCGAGCAGTACTTC.

As concerns this clonotype: Mismatch with germline at one junction end may stem from a read error. This chain uses TRBV5-4 with TRBJ1-1; perhaps TRBD1 as D (6 bases). There are 15 residues in the CDR3. Germline V gene data show CDR1 as SGHNT and CDR2 as YYREEE (reference sequence). CDR3 in DNA: TGTGCCAGAAGCTCGGGACATCGGGGGGACACTGAAGCTTTCTTT. Translating gives CARSSGHRGDTEAFF.

A few counts support this clonotype. The rearrangement joins TRBV29-1 to TRBJ2-3; maybe TRBD2 (5 bases). This CDR3 has 15 residues. Germline V CDR1 and CDR2: SQVTM, ANQGSEA. Trimming took off 2 bases at V and 6 bases at J, with 18 bases between the two ends. The CDR3 nucleotides read TGCAGCGTTGAATTGAGCGAAAAGGGAGCGGATACGCAGTATTTT. The encoded protein is CSVELSEKGADTQYF.

With regard to this clonotype: This sequence may be a read error, since a much larger clone differs from it by one base. The chain couples TRBV3-1 to TRBJ2-7; 8 positions agree with TRBD2. Germline V CDR1 and CDR2: LGHDT, YNNKEL (reference sequence). The CDR3 sequence is 12 residues long. The V segment lost 9 bases and the J segment 2 bases; nucleotides outside the gene matches: 3. CDR3 residues: CARQRETYEQYF. The DNA for the CDR3 is TGTGCCAGACAGCGGGAGACCTACGAGCAGTACTTC.

This rearrangement joins TRBV6-2 or TRBV6-3 to TRBJ2-3, with 10 bases lining up with TRBD2. Germline values: CDR1 MNHEY, CDR2 SVGEGT. Trimming at V came to 4 bases and at J to 11 bases, leaving 12 bases not matched to a gene. The CDR3 length is 15 residues. CDR3 nucleotides: TGTGCCAGCAGTTCCTCCAGCGGGAGGGCTGATCAGCAGTATTTT. Translating gives CASSSSSGRADQQYF.

The chain carries TRBV27 and TRBJ2-1; D perhaps matches TRBD2 (6 bases). CDR3 length equals 17 residues. The V and J ends lost 3 bases and 7 bases respectively, with 22 bases between them. Per germline, CDR1 MNHEY and CDR2 SMNVEV (reference sequence). CDR3 sequence reads: CASSFYFRSREANEQFF. CDR3 bases: TGTGCCAGCAGTTTTTACTTCCGGTCCAGGGAGGCGAATGAGCAGTTCTTC.

Comment on this clonotype: A much larger clonotype is one base distant, so this may be a read error. The rearrangement joins TRBV7-9 to TRBJ1-2; D gene unclear. Germline CDR1 and CDR2: SEHNR and FQNEAQ (reference sequence). Trimming took off 2 bases at V and 10 bases at J, with 14 bases between the two ends. The CDR3 extends over 13 amino acids. The CDR3 sequence is CASSLQHGDVYTF. The CDR3 nucleotides are TGTGCCAGCAGCTTACAGCACGGCGACGTCTACACCTTC.

V usage is TRBV25-1 and J usage is TRBJ1-2; D is possibly TRBD1 (5 bases). The CDR3 is 16 amino acids. Trimming left V 1 base short and J 1 base short, with 13 bases between. Germline CDR1 is MGHDK and CDR2 is SYGVNS. CDR3 amino acids: CASSELGQRDNYGYTF. The CDR3 DNA sequence: TGTGCCAGCAGTGAATTGGGGCAGAGGGATAACTATGGCTACACCTTC.

This rearrangement joins TRBV19 to TRBJ1-1; D remains unclear. The V gene lost 2 bases and the J gene lost 3 bases, with 10 bases spanning the gap. The germline gives CDR1 LNHDA, CDR2 SQIVND (reference sequence). The CDR3 has 14 amino acids. CDR3 sequence: CASSIRRGDTEAFF. Written as DNA, the CDR3 is TGTGCCAGTAGTATACGGCGTGGGGACACTGAAGCTTTCTTT.

This clonotype was counted at least ten times. The CDR3 spells CASSLGDNEQFF. The CDR3 DNA follows: TGTGCCAGCAGCCTTGGGGACAATGAGCAGTTCTTC. The gene calls are TRBV12-3 or TRBV12-4 and TRBJ2-1; no definite D call. The CDR3 is made up of 12 amino acids. V was trimmed by 6 bases and J by 5 bases, leaving 8 bases between them.

As to this clonotype: Possible read error: a much larger clone is one base away. The chain links TRBV7-9 to TRBJ2-1, with no clear D. The CDR3 sequence is 12 residues long. Germline values: CDR1 SEHNR, CDR2 FQNEAQ (reference sequence). Here the CDR3 reads CASSLGHGEEFF. CDR3 in DNA: TGTGCCAGCAGCTTAGGCCACGGTGAGGAGTTCTTC.

Comment on this clonotype: Relative to the germline gene, one junction end is altered; a read error may explain this. The chain combines TRBV27 with TRBJ2-3; perhaps TRBD1 as D (6 bases). The V gene's germline CDR1 is MNHEY and CDR2 SMNVEV (reference sequence). The CDR3 sequence is 12 residues long. The CDR3 DNA is TGTGGGAGCAGTTTATCAGGGGATACGAAGTATTTT. This translates into CGSSLSGDTKYF.

V and J are TRBV10-3 and TRBJ1-1, with TRBD1 identical over 9 bases. Germline CDR1 ENHRY, CDR2 SYGVKD. Losses at the gene ends were 2 bases for V and 8 bases for J; bases not matched to a gene: 12. There are 16 residues in the CDR3. The CDR3 region is CAISEPGQGAGPEAFF. The CDR3 nucleotides read TGTGCCATCAGTGAGCCGGGACAGGGTGCTGGGCCCGAAGCTTTCTTT.

Notes on this clonotype: A much larger clonotype is one base distant, so this may be a read error. This chain links TRBV6-1 with TRBJ2-1; a weak D match, TRBD2 (5 bases). V lost 5 bases, J lost 10 bases, and 18 bases lay in between. Germline V gene data show CDR1 as MNHNS and CDR2 as SASEGT. This CDR3 spans 14 amino acids. CDR3 sequence reads: CASSLSGAPREQFF. For the CDR3, the DNA is TGTGCCAGCAGTTTGAGCGGAGCCCCCCGCGAGCAGTTCTTC.

On this clonotype itself: A much larger clonotype is one base distant, so this may be a read error. This rearrangement joins TRBV4-2 to TRBJ2-7, with 10 bases matching TRBD1. The germline V gene has CDR1 LGHNA and CDR2 YNFKEQ. V dropped 5 bases and J dropped 2; count of bases not matched to a gene: 6. The CDR3 is 15 amino acids. The CDR3 protein is CASSTGQGDTYEQYF. DNA for the CDR3: TGTGCCAGCAGCACCGGACAGGGGGACACCTACGAGCAGTACTTC.

This clonotype appeared a few times. V gene TRBV19 combines with J gene TRBJ2-1, with 9 bases lining up with TRBD2. Trimming cost V 10 bases and J 6 bases; bases outside gene matches: 7. This CDR3 is built from 13 residues. Germline CDR1 LNHDA, CDR2 SQIVND (reference sequence). The CDR3 nucleotides read TGTGCCATAATAGCGGGAGCAAGCAATGAGCAGTTCTTC. Amino acids: CAIIAGASNEQFF.

The CDR3 DNA is TGTGCCAGCAGCTTAATATTGGGAGTTTCGGATACGCAGTATTTT. Its protein is CASSLILGVSDTQYF. The chain carries TRBV7-9 and TRBJ2-3, with D possibly being TRBD2 (5 bases). With 2 bases removed from V and 6 bases from J, the gap between germline ends came to 15 bases. CDR1 is SEHNR, CDR2 FQNEAQ, per germline (reference sequence). This CDR3 is built from 15 residues.

The chain carries TRBV10-3 and TRBJ2-7; weak D call: TRBD2 (5 bases). V lost 3 bases to trimming and J lost 4 bases, with 10 bases between them. The CDR3 has 13 residues. Germline CDR1 is ENHRY and CDR2 is SYGVKD. The CDR3 DNA follows: TGTGCCATCAGTGAAGGGAGCGGTTACGAGCAGTACTTC. As protein: CAISEGSGYEQYF.

Remarks on this clonotype: At one of its ends the junction is not consistent with the germline gene, which may arise from a read error. The V gene is TRBV10-2, the J gene TRBJ1-3, with D tentatively TRBD1 (5 bases). This CDR3 has 13 amino acids. Germline assignment: CDR1 WSHSY and CDR2 SAAADI. CDR3 in amino acids: CAISRESGNTVYF. The CDR3 DNA follows: TGTGCCATCAGCAGGGAATCTGGAAACACCGTATATTTT.

Points on this clonotype: This may come from a read error, since a much larger clone is one base off. The chain links TRBV25-1 to TRBJ1-4; 8 nucleotides match TRBD1. The CDR3 extends over 14 amino acids. From germline, CDR1 is MGHDK and CDR2 SYGVNS. After removal of 5 bases from V and 11 bases from J, the junction contained 10 bases not matched to a gene. This chain's CDR3 is CASSHPGQGAKLFF. The CDR3 nucleotides read TGTGCCAGCAGTCACCCGGGGCAGGGGGCCAAACTGTTTTTT.

As for this clonotype: The CDR3 does not end in the conserved phenylalanine or tryptophan, so this is likely a read error. The chain is built from TRBV10-3 and TRBJ1-1, with 9 bases identical to TRBD1. Germline V gene sequence: CDR1 ENHRY, CDR2 SYGVKD. The CDR3 consists of 14 residues. Unmatched junction bases numbered 6, after V lost 4 bases and J lost 6 bases. The CDR3 spells CAISAGQGLAEAFS. Here the CDR3 DNA reads TGTGCCATCAGTGCCGGACAGGGGTTGGCTGAAGCTTTCTCT.

A remark on this clonotype: This sequence may be a read error, since a much larger clone differs from it by one base. The chain links TRBV2 to TRBJ1-3; D is perhaps TRBD1 (6 bases). Germline CDR1 and CDR2: SNHLY and FYNNEI. The CDR3 has 14 residues. V shed 6 bases and J shed 1 base, with 10 bases lying between them. CDR3: CASRGAASGNTIYF. DNA of the CDR3: TGTGCCAGCAGGGGGGCAGCTTCTGGAAACACCATATATTTT.

The chain uses TRBV7-8 and TRBJ1-1; no clear D gene. Trimming stripped 2 bases from V and 0 bases from J, with 10 bases between. The germline V gene encodes CDR1 SGHVS and CDR2 FQNEAQ. This CDR3 has 15 amino acids. The CDR3 region has the DNA TGTGCCAGCAGCTTAAGACAAACCATGAACACTGAAGCTTTCTTT. Translating it yields CASSLRQTMNTEAFF.